A selection of T cell receptor beta chains follows, all from one sample in a study of T cells expressing NK-cell markers. TCRdb re-analyzed the 5' RACE reads; it lists each CDR3 protein once, without DNA. The specimen's table records tens of thousands of distinct CDR3 sequences. Sequenced: blood T cells: a sorted CD56 or NKG2C T cell subset, CD4+ or CD8+ T cells, or bulk PBMC T cells (not recorded which). Receptor source: a woman aged 18 to 75 in good health. Both conserved end residues are part of each CDR3.

TRBV5-1,TRBJ2-3,CASTEESFSTDTQYF
TRBV4-1,TRBJ1-2,CASSQERGDYGYTF
TRBV18,TRBJ1-2,CASSPERFVGTGPSNYGYTF
TRBV6-5,TRBJ1-2,CASSYGKGSNYGYTF
TRBV11-2,TRBJ2-5,CASSLKETQYF
TRBV28,TRBJ2-2,CASSPGTGGGTGELFF
TRBV28,TRBJ1-5,CASSFAGGSSNQPQHF
TRBV7-9,TRBJ2-1,CASSSRTGHEQFF
TRBV7-9,TRBJ1-1,CASSSNRGPIPNTEAFF
TRBV28,TRBJ2-7,CASSLAGRPYEQYF
TRBV4-1,TRBJ2-2,CASSQPIGAVPGELFF
TRBV30,TRBJ2-7,CAWSVVGYEQYF
TRBV25-1,TRBJ2-2,CASSATATGELFF
TRBV4-1,TRBJ1-1,CASSRGGDTEAFF
TRBV12-3/TRBV12-4,TRBJ2-1,CASSPTGVEQFF
TRBV27,TRBJ1-2,CASSFKPSYGYTF
TRBV7-9,TRBJ2-7,CASSLRDLGGEQYF
TRBV7-6,TRBJ2-7,CASSVAGGGSYEQYF
TRBV19,TRBJ2-3,CASSIVGTDTQYF
TRBV9,TRBJ2-2,CASSPPANVELFF
TRBV14,TRBJ1-1,CASSPGPPRGTEAFF
TRBV9,TRBJ1-1,CASSVARTGGRTEAFF
TRBV5-1,TRBJ2-1,CASSLGKGGSSNEQFF
TRBV7-9,TRBJ1-2,CASSLVSREGYGYTF
TRBV13,TRBJ1-1,CASSAGNEAFF
TRBV12-5,TRBJ2-3,CASGLGVRTGQTTDTQYF
TRBV6-5,TRBJ2-5,CASSYSLAGGLVEETQYF
TRBV9,TRBJ2-2,CASSVAGDNTGELFF
TRBV12-3/TRBV12-4,TRBJ2-4,CASSLGQKNIQYF
TRBV12-3/TRBV12-4,TRBJ1-1,CASRDPDRAEAFF
TRBV29-1,TRBJ1-1,CSVRAPAGNTEAFF
TRBV28,TRBJ1-4,CASSPQTGGVEKLFF
TRBV29-1,TRBJ1-1,CSVIRPDYTEAFF
TRBV7-9,TRBJ2-1,CASSLGGRDNEQFF
TRBV3-1,TRBJ2-1,CASSPNPPLYNEQFF
TRBV27,TRBJ2-1,CASSLPAGTRGLGEQFF
TRBV5-1,TRBJ2-2,CASSFRGTNTGELFF
TRBV27,TRBJ2-2,CASSSLPGELFF
TRBV12-3/TRBV12-4,TRBJ2-1,CASTDPRDRGGNEQFF
TRBV28,TRBJ1-3,CASSLPTPGQNTIYF